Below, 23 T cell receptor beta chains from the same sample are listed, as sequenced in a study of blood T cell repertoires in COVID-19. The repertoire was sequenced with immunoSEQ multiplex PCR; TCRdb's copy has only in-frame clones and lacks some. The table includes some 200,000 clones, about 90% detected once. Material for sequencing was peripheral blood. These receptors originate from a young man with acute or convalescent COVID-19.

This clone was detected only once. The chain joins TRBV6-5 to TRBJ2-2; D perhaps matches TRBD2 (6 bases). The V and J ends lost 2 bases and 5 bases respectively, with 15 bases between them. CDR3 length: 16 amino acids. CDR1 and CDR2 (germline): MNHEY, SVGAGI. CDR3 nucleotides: TGTGCCAGCAGTTACCGATGGGGGAGGAGGACCGGGGAGCTGTTTTTT. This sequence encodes CASSYRWGRRTGELFF.

This CDR3 is CASLRSLTRSGVLTF. CDR3 coding DNA: TGTGCCAGCCTTCGTAGTCTTACTCGTAGCGGCGTCCTGACTTTC. This chain links TRBV13 with TRBJ2-6; TRBD2 is a possible D gene (6 bases). V was shortened by 8 bases and J by 12 bases, with 23 bases between the two germline ends. Germline V lookup: CDR1 PRHDT, CDR2 FYEKMQ (reference sequence). CDR3 size: 15 residues.

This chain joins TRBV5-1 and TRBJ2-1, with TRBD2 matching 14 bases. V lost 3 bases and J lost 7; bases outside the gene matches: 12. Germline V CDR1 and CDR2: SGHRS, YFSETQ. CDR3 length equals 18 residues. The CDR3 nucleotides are TGCGCCAGCAGCTCAAAACCGGGACTAGCGGGGGATCGGAATGAGCAGTTCTTC. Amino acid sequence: CASSSKPGLAGDRNEQFF.

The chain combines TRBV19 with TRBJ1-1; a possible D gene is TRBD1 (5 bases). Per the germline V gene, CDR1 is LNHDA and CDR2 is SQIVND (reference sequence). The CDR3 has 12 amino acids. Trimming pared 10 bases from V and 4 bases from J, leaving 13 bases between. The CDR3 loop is CATGSGGTEAFF. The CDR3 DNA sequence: TGTGCCACGGGGTCGGGGGGCACTGAAGCTTTCTTT. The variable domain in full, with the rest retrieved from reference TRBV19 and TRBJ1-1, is DGGITQSPKYLFRKEGQNVTLSCEQNLNHDAMYWYRQDPGQGLRLIYYSQIVNDFQKGDIAEGYSVSREKKESFPLTVTSAQKNPTAFYLCATGSGGTEAFFGQGTRLTVV.

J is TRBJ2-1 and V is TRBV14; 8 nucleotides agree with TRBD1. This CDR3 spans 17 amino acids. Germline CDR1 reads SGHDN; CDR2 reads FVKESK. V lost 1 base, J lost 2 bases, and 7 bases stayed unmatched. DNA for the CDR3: TGTGCCAGCAGCCAAGTTTATAGGACAGGGACCTACAATGAGCAGTTCTTC. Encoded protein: CASSQVYRTGTYNEQFF.

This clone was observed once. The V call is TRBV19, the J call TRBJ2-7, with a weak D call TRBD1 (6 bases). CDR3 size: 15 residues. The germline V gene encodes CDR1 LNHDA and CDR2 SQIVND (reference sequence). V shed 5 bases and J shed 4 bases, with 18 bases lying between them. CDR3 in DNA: TGTGCCAGTAGTGCTACAGGGAGTGGAGGATACGAGCAGTACTTC. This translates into CASSATGSGGYEQYF.

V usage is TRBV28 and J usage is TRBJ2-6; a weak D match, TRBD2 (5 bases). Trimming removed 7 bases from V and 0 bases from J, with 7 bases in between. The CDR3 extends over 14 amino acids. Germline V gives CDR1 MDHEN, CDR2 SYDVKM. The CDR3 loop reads CASMEVSGANVLTF. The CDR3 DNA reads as TGTGCCAGCATGGAGGTCTCTGGGGCCAACGTCCTGACTTTC.

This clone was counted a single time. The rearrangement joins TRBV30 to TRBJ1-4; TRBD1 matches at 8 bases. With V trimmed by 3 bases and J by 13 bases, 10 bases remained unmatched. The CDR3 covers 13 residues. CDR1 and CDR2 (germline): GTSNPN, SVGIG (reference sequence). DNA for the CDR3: TGTGCCTGGAGCCGACAGGGGCCCTCAGGACTGTTTTTT. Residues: CAWSRQGPSGLFF.

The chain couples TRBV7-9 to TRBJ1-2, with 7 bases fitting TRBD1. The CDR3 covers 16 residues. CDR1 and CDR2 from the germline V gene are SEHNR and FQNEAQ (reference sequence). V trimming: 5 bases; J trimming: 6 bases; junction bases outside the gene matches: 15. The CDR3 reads CASSPRRRDRFDGYTF. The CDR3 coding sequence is TGTGCCAGCAGCCCACGGCGCCGGGACAGATTTGATGGCTACACCTTC.

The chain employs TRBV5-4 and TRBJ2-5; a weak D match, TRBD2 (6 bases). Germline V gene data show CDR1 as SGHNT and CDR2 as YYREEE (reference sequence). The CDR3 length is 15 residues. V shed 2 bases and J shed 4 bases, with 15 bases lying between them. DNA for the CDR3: TGTGCCAGCAGCTTCGGAGGGTTATCAGGAGAGACCCAGTACTTC. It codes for CASSFGGLSGETQYF.

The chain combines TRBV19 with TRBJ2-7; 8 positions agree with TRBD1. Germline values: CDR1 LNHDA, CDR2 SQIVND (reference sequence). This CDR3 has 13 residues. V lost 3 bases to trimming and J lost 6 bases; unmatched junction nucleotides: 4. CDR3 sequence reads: CASSMDRAGEQYF. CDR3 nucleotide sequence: TGTGCCAGTAGTATGGACAGGGCGGGCGAGCAGTACTTC.

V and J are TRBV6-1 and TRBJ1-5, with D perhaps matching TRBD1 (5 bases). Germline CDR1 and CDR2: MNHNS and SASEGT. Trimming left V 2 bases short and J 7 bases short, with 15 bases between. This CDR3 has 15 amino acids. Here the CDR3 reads CASSESGWGDQPQHF. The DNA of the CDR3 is TGTGCCAGCAGTGAATCAGGGTGGGGGGACCAGCCCCAGCATTTT.

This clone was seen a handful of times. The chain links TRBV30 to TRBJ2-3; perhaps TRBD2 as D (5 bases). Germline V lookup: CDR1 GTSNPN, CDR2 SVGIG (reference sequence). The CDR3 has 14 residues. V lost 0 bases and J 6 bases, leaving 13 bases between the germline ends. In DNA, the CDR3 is TGTGCCTGGAGTGTAAGAGGGCCATCGGATACGCAGTATTTT. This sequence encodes CAWSVRGPSDTQYF.

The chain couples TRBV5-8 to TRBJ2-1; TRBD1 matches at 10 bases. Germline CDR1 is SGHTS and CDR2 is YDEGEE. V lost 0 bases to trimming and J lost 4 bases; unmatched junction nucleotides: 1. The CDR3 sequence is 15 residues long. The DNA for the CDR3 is TGTGCCAGCAGCTTGGGGACAGGGGGATACAATGAGCAGTTCTTC. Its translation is CASSLGTGGYNEQFF.

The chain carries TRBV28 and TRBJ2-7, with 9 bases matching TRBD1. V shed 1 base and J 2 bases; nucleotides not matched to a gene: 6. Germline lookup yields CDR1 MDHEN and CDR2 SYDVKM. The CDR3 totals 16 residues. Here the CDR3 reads CASSLYPGTGTYEQYF. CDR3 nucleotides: TGTGCCAGCAGTTTATATCCCGGGACAGGGACCTACGAGCAGTACTTC.

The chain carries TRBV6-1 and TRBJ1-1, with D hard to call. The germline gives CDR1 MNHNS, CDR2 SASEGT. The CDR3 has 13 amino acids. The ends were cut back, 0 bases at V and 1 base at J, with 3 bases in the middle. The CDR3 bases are TGTGCCAGCAGTGAAGCCGGGAACACTGAAGCTTTCTTT. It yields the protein CASSEAGNTEAFF.

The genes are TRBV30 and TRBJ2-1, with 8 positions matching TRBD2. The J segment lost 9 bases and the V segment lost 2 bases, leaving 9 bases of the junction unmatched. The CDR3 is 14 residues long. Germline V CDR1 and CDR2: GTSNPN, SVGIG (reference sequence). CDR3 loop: CAWSFGRASPEQFF. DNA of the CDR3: TGTGCCTGGAGTTTCGGGAGGGCCTCCCCTGAGCAGTTCTTC.

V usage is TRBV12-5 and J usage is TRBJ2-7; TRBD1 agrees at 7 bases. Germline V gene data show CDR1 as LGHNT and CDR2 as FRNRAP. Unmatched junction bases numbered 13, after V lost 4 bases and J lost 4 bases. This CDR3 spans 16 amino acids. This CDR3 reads CASGSATGSRSYEQYF. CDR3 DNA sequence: TGTGCTAGTGGTTCAGCGACAGGGAGCAGGTCTTACGAGCAGTACTTC.

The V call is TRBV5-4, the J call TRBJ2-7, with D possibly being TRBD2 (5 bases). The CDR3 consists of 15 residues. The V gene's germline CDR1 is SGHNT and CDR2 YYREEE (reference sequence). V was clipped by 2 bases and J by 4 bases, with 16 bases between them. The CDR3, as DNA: TGTGCCAGCAGCTTCCAAGGACCGGGAAATTACGAGCAGTACTTC. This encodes CASSFQGPGNYEQYF.

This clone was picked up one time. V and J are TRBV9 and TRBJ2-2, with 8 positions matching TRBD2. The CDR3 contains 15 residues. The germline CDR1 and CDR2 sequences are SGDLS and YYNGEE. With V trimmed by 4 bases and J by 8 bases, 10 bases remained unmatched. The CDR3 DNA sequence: TGTGCCAGCAGCATAACCGGGACTAGAGGGGGGGAGCTGTTTTTT. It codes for CASSITGTRGGELFF.

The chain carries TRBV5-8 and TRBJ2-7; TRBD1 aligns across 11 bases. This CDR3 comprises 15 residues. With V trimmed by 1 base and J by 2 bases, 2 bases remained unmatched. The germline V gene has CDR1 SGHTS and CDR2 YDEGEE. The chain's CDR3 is CASSLPGQGAYEQYF. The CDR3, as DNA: TGTGCCAGCAGCTTGCCGGGACAGGGGGCCTACGAGCAGTACTTC.

The CDR3 sequence is CASSYGQGTGDGYTF. CDR3 DNA sequence: TGTGCCAGCAGTTACGGACAGGGCACGGGGGATGGCTACACCTTC. The rearrangement joins TRBV7-9 to TRBJ1-2; 8 nucleotides line up with TRBD1. The CDR3 is 15 amino acids. The ends lost 6 bases at V and 6 bases at J; junction bases unmatched: 12. Germline V gene data show CDR1 as SEHNR and CDR2 as FQNEAQ (reference sequence).

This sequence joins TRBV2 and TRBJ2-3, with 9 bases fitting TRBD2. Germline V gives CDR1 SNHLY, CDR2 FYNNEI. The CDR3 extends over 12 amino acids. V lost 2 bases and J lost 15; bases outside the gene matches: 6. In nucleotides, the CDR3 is TGTGCCAGCAGTGAAACCGGGACTAGCTCCTATTTT. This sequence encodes CASSETGTSSYF.